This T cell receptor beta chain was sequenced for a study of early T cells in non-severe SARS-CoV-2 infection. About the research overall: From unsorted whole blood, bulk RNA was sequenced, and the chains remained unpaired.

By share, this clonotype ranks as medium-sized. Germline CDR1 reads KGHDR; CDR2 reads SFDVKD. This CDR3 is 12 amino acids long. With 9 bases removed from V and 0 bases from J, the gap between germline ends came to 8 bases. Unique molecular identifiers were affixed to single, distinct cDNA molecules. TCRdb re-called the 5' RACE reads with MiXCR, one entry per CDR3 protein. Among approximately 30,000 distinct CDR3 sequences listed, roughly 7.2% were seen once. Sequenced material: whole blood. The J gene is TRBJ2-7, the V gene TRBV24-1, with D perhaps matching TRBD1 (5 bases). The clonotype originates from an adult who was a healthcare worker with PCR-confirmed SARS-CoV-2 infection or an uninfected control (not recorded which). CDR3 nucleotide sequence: TGTGCCACCGAGGACAACTCCTACGAGCAGTACTTC. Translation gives CATEDNSYEQYF.